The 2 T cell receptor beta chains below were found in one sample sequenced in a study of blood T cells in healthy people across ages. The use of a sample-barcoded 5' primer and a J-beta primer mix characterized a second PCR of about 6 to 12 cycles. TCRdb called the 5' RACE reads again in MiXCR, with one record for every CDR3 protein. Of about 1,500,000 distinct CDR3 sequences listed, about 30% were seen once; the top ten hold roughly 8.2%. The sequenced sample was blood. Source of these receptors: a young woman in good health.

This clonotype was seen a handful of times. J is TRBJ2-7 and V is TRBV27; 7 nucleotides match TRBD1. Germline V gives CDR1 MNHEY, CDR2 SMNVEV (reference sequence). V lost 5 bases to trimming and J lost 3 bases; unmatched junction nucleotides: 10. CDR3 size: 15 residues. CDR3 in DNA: TGTGCCAGCAGTCCCAGGACAGGACCGTACTACGAGCAGTACTTC. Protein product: CASSPRTGPYYEQYF.

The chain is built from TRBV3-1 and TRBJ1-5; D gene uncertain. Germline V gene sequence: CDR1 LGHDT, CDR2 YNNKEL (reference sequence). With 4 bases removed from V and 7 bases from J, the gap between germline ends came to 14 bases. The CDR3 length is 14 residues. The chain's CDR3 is CASSPGSGAQPQHF. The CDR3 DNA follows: TGTGCCAGCAGCCCGGGATCAGGAGCACAGCCCCAGCATTTT.